Below, 3 T cell receptor beta chains from the same sample are listed, as sequenced in a study of technical replicates of blood from several donors. Repertoires were generated with immunoSEQ multiplex PCR, while TCRdb's copy carries only in-frame clones and drops some. The repertoire holds 80,000 to 100,000 clones, roughly 96% seen once, with 0.36% in the top ten. The sample consisted of T cells isolated from PBMCs. Receptor source: a human donor in good health.

The V and J genes are TRBV9 and TRBJ2-1; 11 bases are a match to TRBD2. The CDR3 spans 16 residues. Germline-derived CDR1 and CDR2 are SGDLS and YYNGEE. After removal of 3 bases from V and 3 bases from J, the junction contained 5 bases not matched to a gene. CDR3 sequence (DNA): TGTGCCAGCAGCGCGGGGACTAGCGGAATCTACAATGAGCAGTTCTTC. It yields the protein CASSAGTSGIYNEQFF.

The chain carries TRBV9 and TRBJ2-7, with D maybe TRBD1 (7 bases). V dropped 4 bases and J dropped 2 bases, with 16 bases sitting between them. CDR3 length: 15 amino acids. The germline V gene has CDR1 SGDLS and CDR2 YYNGEE. The CDR3 DNA sequence: TGTGCCAGCAGCCCAGGGGGGTGGACAACCTACGAGCAGTACTTC. Translated, it gives CASSPGGWTTYEQYF. The complete variable domain, with remaining parts taken from reference TRBV9 and TRBJ2-7, reads DSGVTQTPKHLITATGQRVTLRCSPRSGDLSVYWYQQSLDQGLQFLIQYYNGEERAKGNILERFSAQQFPDLHSELNLSSLELGDSALYFCASSPGGWTTYEQYFGPGTRLTVT.

The chain joins TRBV7-3 to TRBJ2-1; 14 nucleotides line up with TRBD2. CDR1 and CDR2 from the germline V gene are SGHTA and FQGTGA. The CDR3 contains 22 residues. Trimming cost V 5 bases and J 1 base; bases outside gene matches: 19. CDR3 amino acids: CASSPNPGLAGVVITSYNEQFF. CDR3 nucleotides: TGTGCCAGCAGCCCGAACCCGGGACTAGCGGGAGTGGTTATAACATCCTACAATGAGCAGTTCTTC.